The rows below give T cell receptor beta chains drawn from one sample of a study of blood T cell repertoires in COVID-19. Assay used: immunoSEQ multiplex PCR; TCRdb lists only in-frame clones, some missing. This table has about 49,000 clones, more than 80% appearing once. The specimen sequenced was peripheral blood. These receptors all stem from a man aged 55-75 years with COVID-19, enrolled during active disease. The CDR3 runs from the conserved cysteine through the conserved F or W. The order of the fields is clone size, V gene, D gene, J gene, CDR3 DNA, CDR3 protein. The D gene is left open where the match is weak. Size tells how often a clone was seen (once, few, many) or the class of an expanded clone, and some rows leave it out.

clone_size: .; v_call: TRBV29-1; d_call: .; j_call: TRBJ1-2; cdr3_nt: TGCAGCGTTGGACAGGCTAACTATGGCTACACCTTC; cdr3_aa: CSVGQANYGYTF
clone_size: .; v_call: TRBV13; d_call: .; j_call: TRBJ1-6; cdr3_nt: TGTGCCAGCAGCCCAAAGGGGACATCCTATAATTCACCCCTCCACTTT; cdr3_aa: CASSPKGTSYNSPLHF
clone_size: .; v_call: TRBV9; d_call: .; j_call: TRBJ2-3; cdr3_nt: TGTGCCAGCAGCGTAACGGGGAGCACAGATACGCAGTATTTT; cdr3_aa: CASSVTGSTDTQYF
clone_size: .; v_call: TRBV19; d_call: TRBD1; j_call: TRBJ1-5; cdr3_nt: TGTGCCAGTAGTATGAGGGGGCAGCAGTATAGCAATCAGCCCCAGCATTTT; cdr3_aa: CASSMRGQQYSNQPQHF
clone_size: .; v_call: TRBV5-6; d_call: .; j_call: TRBJ1-1; cdr3_nt: TGTGCCAGCAGAAGGCCGGGCACTGAAGCTTTCTTT; cdr3_aa: CASRRPGTEAFF
clone_size: .; v_call: TRBV12-3/TRBV12-4; d_call: .; j_call: TRBJ1-1; cdr3_nt: TGTGCCAGCCTTCGGAGGGATGATACTGAAGCTTTCTTT; cdr3_aa: CASLRRDDTEAFF
clone_size: .; v_call: TRBV30; d_call: .; j_call: TRBJ2-7; cdr3_nt: TGTGCCTGGAGTGTAAAAGACACGTACGAGCAGTACTTC; cdr3_aa: CAWSVKDTYEQYF
clone_size: few; v_call: TRBV19; d_call: .; j_call: TRBJ1-5; cdr3_nt: TGTGCCAGTTGCGAAGGGGGGGTTCAGCCCCAGCATTTT; cdr3_aa: CASCEGGVQPQHF
clone_size: .; v_call: TRBV6-2/TRBV6-3; d_call: .; j_call: TRBJ2-5; cdr3_nt: TGTGCCAGCAGCCACCGGGTGGAGACCCAGTACTTC; cdr3_aa: CASSHRVETQYF
clone_size: .; v_call: TRBV7-2; d_call: .; j_call: TRBJ1-5; cdr3_nt: TGTGCCAGCAGCTTAGCCGGGGGTCAGCCCCAGCATTTT; cdr3_aa: CASSLAGGQPQHF
clone_size: .; v_call: TRBV7-3; d_call: TRBD1; j_call: TRBJ2-1; cdr3_nt: TGTGCCAGCAGCCGGGACAGGGGATCCTACAATGAGCAGTTCTTC; cdr3_aa: CASSRDRGSYNEQFF
clone_size: .; v_call: TRBV27; d_call: TRBD2; j_call: TRBJ2-7; cdr3_nt: TGTGCCAGCAGTCGGGGGGGCAGCCTCTCCTACGAGCAGTACTTC; cdr3_aa: CASSRGGSLSYEQYF
clone_size: .; v_call: TRBV28; d_call: .; j_call: TRBJ1-1; cdr3_nt: TGTGCCAGCGTCACCAGGGCCACTGAAGCTTTCTTT; cdr3_aa: CASVTRATEAFF
clone_size: .; v_call: TRBV6-6; d_call: .; j_call: TRBJ2-3; cdr3_nt: TGTGCCAGCAGTTCCTGGGGGGGCAGCACAGATACGCAGTATTTT; cdr3_aa: CASSSWGGSTDTQYF
clone_size: .; v_call: TRBV7-8; d_call: .; j_call: TRBJ1-1; cdr3_nt: TGTGCCAGCAGCCCTTCTGACAGGTTAGAAACTGAAGCTTTCTTT; cdr3_aa: CASSPSDRLETEAFF
clone_size: .; v_call: TRBV6-6; d_call: .; j_call: TRBJ1-1; cdr3_nt: TGTGCCAGCAGCCCGAGTAGGGGAAGGGACACTGAAGCTTTCTTT; cdr3_aa: CASSPSRGRDTEAFF
clone_size: .; v_call: TRBV4-3; d_call: .; j_call: TRBJ1-1; cdr3_nt: TGCGCCAGCAGCCAAGCCCGGGGAGGGAGGAACACTGAAGCTTTCTTT; cdr3_aa: CASSQARGGRNTEAFF
clone_size: .; v_call: TRBV4-1; d_call: TRBD2; j_call: TRBJ2-1; cdr3_nt: TGCGCCAGCAGCCAACCCCCTAAGGGACTAGCGGTCTACAATGAGCAGTTCTTC; cdr3_aa: CASSQPPKGLAVYNEQFF
clone_size: once; v_call: TRBV20-1; d_call: .; j_call: TRBJ2-1; cdr3_nt: TGCAGTGCTTACGACACCGAAGCCCCGTTCTTC; cdr3_aa: CSAYDTEAPFF
clone_size: .; v_call: TRBV2; d_call: .; j_call: TRBJ2-7; cdr3_nt: TGTGCCACCCGACAAACCTACGAGCAGTACTTC; cdr3_aa: CATRQTYEQYF
clone_size: .; v_call: TRBV6-6; d_call: .; j_call: TRBJ1-1; cdr3_nt: TGTGCCAGCAGTTACTACCGACAGGCTGAAGCTTTCTTT; cdr3_aa: CASSYYRQAEAFF
clone_size: .; v_call: TRBV7-9; d_call: .; j_call: TRBJ1-3; cdr3_nt: TGTGCCAGCAGATTCTTGGGAAACACCATATATTTT; cdr3_aa: CASRFLGNTIYF
clone_size: .; v_call: TRBV19; d_call: .; j_call: TRBJ1-3; cdr3_nt: TGTGCCAGCTGGCGGGGGGCGGGAAACACCATATATTTT; cdr3_aa: CASWRGAGNTIYF
clone_size: .; v_call: TRBV5-4; d_call: TRBD1; j_call: TRBJ2-7; cdr3_nt: TGTGCCAGCAGCGGCCGGGACAGGGGCACCTTGGAGCAGTACTTC; cdr3_aa: CASSGRDRGTLEQYF
clone_size: once; v_call: TRBV2; d_call: TRBD2; j_call: TRBJ2-7; cdr3_nt: TGTGCCAGCAGTGTAACTAGCGGGAGCTCTCCCGAGCAGTACTTC; cdr3_aa: CASSVTSGSSPEQYF
clone_size: .; v_call: TRBV7-8; d_call: .; j_call: TRBJ1-4; cdr3_nt: TGTGCCAGCAGCTTAGACAGGTTGGAGAATGAAAAACTGTTTTTT; cdr3_aa: CASSLDRLENEKLFF
clone_size: .; v_call: TRBV6-5; d_call: .; j_call: TRBJ2-2; cdr3_nt: TGTGCCAGCAGTTTCAGTGAGGCGTGGAACACCGGGGAGCTGTTTTTT; cdr3_aa: CASSFSEAWNTGELFF
clone_size: .; v_call: TRBV5-4; d_call: .; j_call: TRBJ1-2; cdr3_nt: TGTGCCAGCAAGGGGGGGCGAAACTATGGCTACACCTTC; cdr3_aa: CASKGGRNYGYTF